Reported below is one TCR beta chain. This sequence may be a read error, since a much larger clone differs from it by one base. Here the CDR3 omits its conserved ending phenylalanine or tryptophan, so a read error is the likely source. From RNA transcripts, TCR beta CDR3 regions were amplified. The HTBI primer set drove a first-round RT-PCR of the TCR CDR3. TCRdb recomputed calls from the multiplex PCR reads with MiXCR, one row per CDR3 protein. The sample gives about 52,000 distinct CDR3 sequences, over 40% of which show up once; about 9% is in the top ten. The CDR3 has 12 residues. CDR1 SNHLY and CDR2 FYNNEI come from the germline V gene. V was pared by 7 bases and J by 9 bases, with 13 bases between. This record comes from a study of T cells in Graves' hyperthyroidism and ophthalmopathy.

Material: blood. The V and J genes are TRBV2 and TRBJ2-1, with D perhaps matching TRBD2 (6 bases). This clonotype was sampled from a woman between 45 and 65 years old with Graves' ophthalmopathy. CDR3 nucleotide sequence: TGTGCCAGCAAGGAGGGCCGGAGTGAGCAGTTCCTC. It encodes CASKEGRSEQFL.